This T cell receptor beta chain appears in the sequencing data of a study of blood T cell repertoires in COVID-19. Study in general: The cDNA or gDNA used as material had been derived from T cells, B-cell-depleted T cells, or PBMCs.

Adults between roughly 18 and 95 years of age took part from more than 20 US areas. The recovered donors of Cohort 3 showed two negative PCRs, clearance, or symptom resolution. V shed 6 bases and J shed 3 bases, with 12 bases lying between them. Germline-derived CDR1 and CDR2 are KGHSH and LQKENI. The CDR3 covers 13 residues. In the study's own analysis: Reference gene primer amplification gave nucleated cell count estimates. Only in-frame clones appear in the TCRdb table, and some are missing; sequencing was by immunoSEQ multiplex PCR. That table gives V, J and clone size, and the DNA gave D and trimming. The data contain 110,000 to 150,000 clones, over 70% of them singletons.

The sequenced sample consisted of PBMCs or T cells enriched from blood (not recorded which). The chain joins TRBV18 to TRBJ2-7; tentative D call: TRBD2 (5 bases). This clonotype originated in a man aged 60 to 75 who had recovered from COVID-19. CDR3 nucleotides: TGTGCCAGCTCCGAGGGTTCGTTCTACGAGCAGTACTTC. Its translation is CASSEGSFYEQYF.